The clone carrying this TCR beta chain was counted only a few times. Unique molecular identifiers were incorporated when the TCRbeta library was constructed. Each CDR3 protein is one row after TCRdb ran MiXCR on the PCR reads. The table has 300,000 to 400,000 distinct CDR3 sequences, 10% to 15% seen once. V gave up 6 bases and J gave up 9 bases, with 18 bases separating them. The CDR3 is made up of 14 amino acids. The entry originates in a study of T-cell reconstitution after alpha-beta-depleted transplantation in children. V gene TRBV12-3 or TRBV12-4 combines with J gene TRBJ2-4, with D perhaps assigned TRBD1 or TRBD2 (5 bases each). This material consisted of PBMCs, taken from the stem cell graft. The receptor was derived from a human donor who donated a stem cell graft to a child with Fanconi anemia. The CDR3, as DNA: TGTGCCAGCAGCCTTCGAGGGGTAGGAGGCATTCAGTACTTC. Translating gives CASSLRGVGGIQYF.